These 18 T cell receptor beta chains originate from one sample sequenced in a study of response to subunit inactivated influenza vaccine listed by TCRdb under 2018. The method behind the library was RT-PCR. The instrument was an Illumina HiSeq 2500. The raw public reads went through TCRdb reprocessing: fastp at Q25, MiXCR clone calling, in-frame beta chains kept. Every distinct CDR3 protein forms one entry, paired with its most common genes and DNA. In this sample the table shows 800,000 to 1,000,000 distinct CDR3 sequences, approximately 22% of which occur a single time. The ten largest clones add up to roughly a tenth of the sample. Sequencing used PBMCs from blood, obtained 5 days after vaccination. These receptors all stem from a man aged 50-59 years who received an inactivated influenza vaccine. Donor details come from another sample of the same person, matched by shared clones.

The V call is TRBV5-1, the J call TRBJ2-3; D not certain. CDR1 and CDR2 (germline): SGHRS, YFSETQ. The CDR3 is 12 residues long. The V end lost 3 bases, the J end lost 8 bases, and 10 bases lay between the germline ends. CDR3 protein: CASSSSAATQYF. For the CDR3, the DNA is TGCGCCAGCAGCTCGTCTGCTGCTACGCAGTATTTT.

This clonotype was seen repeatedly, ten times or more. CDR3 DNA: TGCGCCAGTGGAGATACAGGGAACACTGAAGCTTTCTTT. Its translation: CASGDTGNTEAFF. The rearrangement links TRBV10-1 to TRBJ1-1; D perhaps matches TRBD1 (5 bases). This CDR3 comprises 13 residues. V gave up 9 bases and J gave up 1 base, with 12 bases separating them. The germline V gene encodes CDR1 WNHNN and CDR2 SYGVQD (reference sequence).

A single count supports this clonotype. The chain has TRBV5-1 and TRBJ2-1; D is perhaps TRBD1 or TRBD2 (6 bases each). The CDR3 loop spans 15 amino acids. The V gene's germline CDR1 is SGHRS and CDR2 YFSETQ. V gave up 4 bases and J gave up 2 bases, with 13 bases separating them. The CDR3 loop reads CASSAAGQTYNEQFF. The CDR3 nucleotides read TGCGCCAGCAGCGCCGCGGGACAAACCTACAATGAGCAGTTCTTC.

This clonotype was detected a few times. This rearrangement joins TRBV6-1 to TRBJ2-1; 13 bases map to TRBD2. CDR3 length: 16 residues. After removal of 7 bases from V and 5 bases from J, the junction contained 8 bases not matched to a gene. Germline V gene sequence: CDR1 MNHNS, CDR2 SASEGT. CDR3 protein: CASTSTSGRENNEQFF. CDR3 DNA: TGTGCCAGCACCTCTACTAGCGGGAGGGAAAACAATGAGCAGTTCTTC.

The V gene is TRBV12-3 or TRBV12-4, the J gene TRBJ2-6; 10 bases match TRBD1. J was trimmed by 1 base and V by 6 bases; bases with no gene match: 9. This CDR3 comprises 18 residues. DNA of the CDR3: TGTGCCAGCAGGGCCGACAGGGGGCTCTATTCTGGGGCCAACGTCCTGACTTTC. This encodes CASRADRGLYSGANVLTF.

The J gene is TRBJ1-5, the V gene TRBV19; unclear D gene. From germline, CDR1 is LNHDA and CDR2 SQIVND (reference sequence). Trimming pared 2 bases from V and 2 bases from J, leaving 10 bases between. This CDR3 spans 15 amino acids. CDR3 DNA: TGTGCCAGTAGTATAAGGGTATACGGCAATCAGCCCCAGCATTTT. Amino acid sequence: CASSIRVYGNQPQHF.

In its sample, this clonotype was seen a few times. The chain couples TRBV19 to TRBJ2-5; 9 bases match TRBD1. This CDR3 region has 13 residues. CDR1 is LNHDA and CDR2 is SQIVND in the germline V gene (reference sequence). V was pared by 8 bases and J by 5 bases, with 6 bases of the junction left unmatched. In nucleotides, the CDR3 is TGTGCCAGTGGGACAGGGCACGCGGAGACCCAGTACTTC. This translates into CASGTGHAETQYF.

This clonotype was observed a few times. V is TRBV20-1 and J is TRBJ2-1, with 9 nucleotides matching TRBD2. The length of the CDR3 is 17 residues. The germline gives CDR1 DFQATT, CDR2 SNEGSKA (reference sequence). With V trimmed by 1 base and J by 2 bases, 9 bases remained unmatched. CDR3 in amino acids: CSARGDGASGAYNEQFF. The CDR3, as DNA: TGCAGTGCTAGAGGGGATGGGGCTAGCGGGGCCTACAATGAGCAGTTCTTC.

The chain links TRBV7-2 to TRBJ2-7; perhaps TRBD1 as D (6 bases). Germline assignment: CDR1 SGHTA and CDR2 FQGNSA. V was cut by 0 bases and J by 3 bases, with 12 bases left in between. This CDR3 spans 15 amino acids. The CDR3 DNA sequence: TGTGCCAGCAGCTTAGCCGGGACACCAGACTACGAGCAGTACTTC. This translates into CASSLAGTPDYEQYF.

V gene TRBV30 combines with J gene TRBJ2-1, with 9 bases identical to TRBD2. Germline V gives CDR1 GTSNPN, CDR2 SVGIG (reference sequence). The V segment lost 5 bases and the J segment 4 bases; nucleotides outside the gene matches: 9. The CDR3 is 15 residues long. CDR3 residues: CAWALIAGGYNEQFF. The CDR3 coding sequence is TGTGCCTGGGCGCTTATTGCGGGGGGGTACAATGAGCAGTTCTTC. The full variable domain, in which reference TRBV30 and TRBJ2-1 provide the parts outside the CDR3, is SQTIHQWPATLVQPVGSPLSLECTVEGTSNPNLYWYRQAAGRGLQLLFYSVGIGQISSEVPQNLSASRPQDRQFILSSKKLLLSDSGFYLCAWALIAGGYNEQFFGPGTRLTVL.

CDR3 DNA: TGTGCCAGCAGCCGCAACCGGGAAGGCTATGGCTACACCTTC. Residues: CASSRNREGYGYTF. The gene calls are TRBV3-1 and TRBJ1-2, with no clear D. In germline, CDR1 is LGHDT, CDR2 YNNKEL (reference sequence). Trimming took 4 bases from V and 4 from J, leaving 13 bases between them. The CDR3 sequence is 14 residues long.

The chain uses TRBV10-3 and TRBJ2-2; D is undetermined. Germline-derived CDR1 and CDR2 are ENHRY and SYGVKD. CDR3 length equals 14 residues. Trimming pared 6 bases from V and 4 bases from J, leaving 12 bases between. CDR3 amino acids: CAISMVGVTGELFF. CDR3 DNA sequence: TGTGCCATCAGCATGGTGGGCGTCACCGGGGAGCTGTTTTTT.

The gene calls are TRBV18 and TRBJ2-1, with 9 positions matching TRBD1. The CDR3 is 15 amino acids. V gave up 3 bases and J gave up 5 bases; unmatched junction bases: 5. From germline, CDR1 is KGHSH and CDR2 LQKENI. The CDR3 region has the DNA TGTGCCAGCTCACCTCCGGGACAGGGTAACAATGAGCAGTTCTTC. Amino acid sequence: CASSPPGQGNNEQFF.

In this sample, this clonotype turned up many times. This rearrangement joins TRBV20-1 to TRBJ1-4, with D perhaps matching TRBD1 (6 bases). There are 15 residues in the CDR3. Trimming took 1 base from V and 5 from J, leaving 14 bases between them. The germline V gene has CDR1 DFQATT and CDR2 SNEGSKA (reference sequence). CDR3 in DNA: TGCAGTGCTAGAGTTAATGGACAGCGAAATGAAAAACTGTTTTTT. This sequence encodes CSARVNGQRNEKLFF.

This clonotype has a count of ten or more. The genes are TRBV10-3 and TRBJ2-7; a weak D match, TRBD2 (5 bases). Germline values: CDR1 ENHRY, CDR2 SYGVKD. Between the trimmed V and J ends, which lost 3 bases and 3 bases, there was a span of 15 bases. This CDR3 region has 15 residues. CDR3 nucleotides: TGTGCCATCAGTGATCCCACGGGAAACCACTACGAGCAGTACTTC. Protein product: CAISDPTGNHYEQYF.

The rearrangement uses TRBV7-2 and TRBJ2-5, with 11 bases identical to TRBD2. This CDR3 comprises 17 residues. Trimming removed 0 bases from V and 2 bases from J; junction bases left unmatched: 5. CDR1 and CDR2 from the germline V gene are SGHTA and FQGNSA. The CDR3 sequence is CASSLAYSGREQETQYF. CDR3 nucleotides: TGTGCCAGCAGCTTAGCCTATAGCGGGAGGGAACAAGAGACCCAGTACTTC.

This chain links TRBV12-3 or TRBV12-4 with TRBJ2-4, with D possibly being TRBD2 (5 bases). Between the trimmed V and J ends, which lost 2 bases and 6 bases, there was a span of 11 bases. CDR3 length equals 14 residues. As DNA, the CDR3 is TGTGCCAGCAGTTTATCAGGACGGGGAAACATTCAGTACTTC. Encoded protein: CASSLSGRGNIQYF.

The sample holds a few counts of this clonotype. CDR3 sequence: CATSRGASNQPQHF. The DNA for the CDR3 is TGTGCCACGTCTCGAGGGGCGAGCAATCAGCCCCAGCATTTT. V is TRBV6-1 and J is TRBJ1-5; a possible D gene is TRBD1 (5 bases). The CDR3 contains 14 residues. The germline gives CDR1 MNHNS, CDR2 SASEGT. With 10 bases removed from V and 1 base from J, the gap between germline ends came to 14 bases.